This T cell receptor beta chain originates from a study of cytomegalovirus exposure and HLA in healthy donors. Study information: The same platform was used for the roughly 110 validation repertoires as for the approximately 630 first-cohort repertoires, as reported in a later analysis.

Broader study findings: Listed as cytomegalovirus-associated were approximately 160 TCR beta chains.

Sequencing used immunoSEQ multiplex PCR; TCRdb keeps in-frame clones, though not all of them. In the table there are roughly 180,000 clones, approximately 88% of which are singletons. With 3 bases removed from V and 0 bases from J, the gap between germline ends came to 9 bases. The CDR3 consists of 15 residues. Germline assignment: CDR1 LNHDA and CDR2 SQIVND (reference sequence). This clone was counted a few times. Its antigen is currently unknown. The donors were members of the validation cohort comprising over 90 subjects, separate from the roughly 670-subject first cohort. The chain carries TRBV19 and TRBJ1-3, with D perhaps matching TRBD1 (6 bases). The TCR sequence derives from a man in his late teens or twenties in good health and CMV-seropositive. Sequenced material: PBMCs. The CDR3 reads CASSMTGNSGNTIYF. CDR3 DNA sequence: TGTGCCAGTAGTATGACAGGCAACTCTGGAAACACCATATATTTT.